A selection of T cell receptor beta chains follows, all from one sample in a study of cytomegalovirus exposure and HLA in healthy donors. Data came from immunoSEQ multiplex PCR; TCRdb stores just in-frame clones and leaves some out. Seen here are 150,000 to 200,000 clones, around 88% observed once, and the top ten hold over 1.5%. The sequenced material came from PBMCs. These receptors were obtained from a man aged 40-49 years in good health and CMV-seropositive. Each CDR3 is given with its conserved first and last residue. Fields, in order: D gene, J gene, V gene, clone size, CDR3 protein, CDR3 DNA. A D gene is named only where the DNA matches it firmly. Only some rows state a clone size, as once, few, many or a class for expanded clones.

NA TRBJ1-2 TRBV5-8 NA CASSHGTFSNYGYTF TGTGCCAGCAGCCACGGGACTTTTTCTAACTATGGCTACACCTTC
TRBD1 TRBJ2-7 TRBV30 NA CAWNNPGQGASEQYF TGTGCCTGGAATAACCCGGGACAGGGGGCATCCGAGCAGTACTTC
TRBD2 TRBJ2-5 TRBV9 NA CASSAGTSGSGETQYF TGTGCCAGCAGCGCCGGGACTAGCGGGAGTGGGGAGACCCAGTACTTC
NA TRBJ2-5 TRBV5-1 NA CASEAQETQYF TGCGCCAGCGAAGCCCAAGAGACCCAGTACTTC
TRBD1 TRBJ2-1 TRBV29-1 NA CSVVGTGISNEQFF TGCAGCGTTGTGGGGACAGGGATTTCAAATGAGCAGTTCTTC
NA TRBJ1-4 TRBV25-1 many CASSDTLEGMRFF TGTGCCAGCAGTGACACGCTAGAGGGAATGAGGTTTTTT
NA TRBJ2-1 TRBV28 NA CASSLVQVSNEQFF TGCGCCAGCAGTTTAGTTCAGGTCTCCAATGAGCAGTTCTTC
NA TRBJ1-4 TRBV2 few CASSEPGEKLFF TGTGCCAGCAGTGAGCCCGGGGAAAAACTGTTTTTT
NA TRBJ1-2 TRBV15 NA CATSREEAYGYTF TGTGCCACCAGCAGAGAAGAAGCCTATGGCTACACCTTC
NA TRBJ2-3 TRBV27 NA CASSSPLDNASTDTQYF TGTGCCAGCAGTTCACCACTCGACAATGCTAGCACAGATACGCAGTATTTT
NA TRBJ2-3 TRBV5-1 NA CASSLEDGRPDTQYF TGCGCCAGCAGCTTGGAGGACGGGAGACCAGATACGCAGTATTTT
TRBD1 TRBJ1-2 TRBV7-2 NA CASSFGQGSYGYTF TGTGCCAGCAGCTTCGGACAGGGCTCCTATGGCTACACCTTC
NA TRBJ1-3 TRBV6-6 NA CASSFEISGNTIYF TGTGCCAGCAGTTTTGAGATCTCTGGAAACACCATATATTTT
TRBD2 TRBJ2-1 TRBV18 NA CASSPKREIAEQFF TGTGCCAGCTCACCAAAGCGGGAGATCGCTGAGCAGTTCTTC
TRBD1 TRBJ1-1 TRBV5-1 NA CASSGGQALASPTEAFF TGCGCCAGCAGCGGCGGACAGGCCTTAGCCAGCCCCACTGAAGCTTTCTTT
NA TRBJ1-2 TRBV28 NA CASTWRGAEPNTF TGTGCCAGCACCTGGAGGGGCGCCGAGCCCAACACCTTC
TRBD1 TRBJ1-2 TRBV27 NA CASSGQGLGGYTF TGTGCCAGCAGCGGACAGGGCCTGGGGGGCTACACCTTC
NA TRBJ2-2 TRBV27 NA CASSLELRAYRAGELFF TGTGCCAGCAGTTTAGAACTGAGGGCCTATCGGGCCGGGGAGCTGTTTTTT
NA TRBJ1-1 TRBV5-5 NA CASSLGPDRTEAFF TGTGCCAGCAGCTTGGGACCCGACAGGACTGAAGCTTTCTTT
TRBD2 TRBJ2-7 TRBV4-3 NA CASSQGIQWREAPSYEQYF TGCGCCAGCAGCCAAGGGATCCAATGGCGGGAGGCCCCCTCCTACGAGCAGTACTTC
TRBD2 TRBJ2-3 TRBV10-3 NA CASRLAGALSDTQYF TGTGCCAGCAGACTAGCGGGGGCCCTCTCAGATACGCAGTATTTT
NA TRBJ1-5 TRBV6-5 NA CASRNGGGHQPQHF TGTGCCAGCAGAAATGGCGGGGGGCATCAGCCCCAGCATTTT
TRBD1 TRBJ1-1 TRBV27 NA CASSLWQGVGTEAFF TGTGCCAGCAGTTTATGGCAGGGGGTTGGTACTGAAGCTTTCTTT
TRBD1 TRBJ1-2 TRBV7-6 NA CASSSGTGSNYGYTF TGTGCCAGCAGCTCAGGGACAGGGTCCAACTATGGCTACACCTTC
NA TRBJ2-3 TRBV9 NA CASSVSVTDTQYF TGTGCCAGCAGCGTATCTGTCACAGATACGCAGTATTTT
TRBD1 TRBJ2-7 TRBV9 once CASSVDGQGGYEQYF TGTGCCAGCAGCGTAGACGGACAGGGCGGCTACGAGCAGTACTTC
NA TRBJ2-1 TRBV13 few CASSPGSGTYNEQFF TGTGCCAGCAGCCCCGGCTCCGGGACTTACAATGAGCAGTTCTTC
NA TRBJ2-7 TRBV9 NA CASSVGTFTYEQYF TGTGCCAGCAGCGTGGGGACATTCACCTACGAGCAGTACTTC
NA TRBJ2-3 TRBV30 NA CAWSGAGADTQYF TGTGCCTGGAGTGGGGCAGGGGCAGATACGCAGTATTTT
TRBD1 TRBJ1-1 TRBV30 NA CACYRGGTEAFF TGTGCCTGTTACAGGGGAGGCACTGAAGCTTTCTTT
NA TRBJ1-1 TRBV29-1 once CSVEEGAMNTEAFF TGCAGCGTTGAAGAGGGGGCAATGAACACTGAAGCTTTCTTT
NA TRBJ1-1 TRBV6-5 NA CASSYSRGRTEAFF TGTGCCAGCAGTTACTCTCGGGGTCGTACTGAAGCTTTCTTT
TRBD1 TRBJ2-2 TRBV5-5 NA CASSLKQGSTGELFF TGTGCCAGCAGCTTAAAACAGGGGAGCACCGGGGAGCTGTTTTTT
NA TRBJ1-2 TRBV27 NA CASSSSPGGYGYTF TGTGCCAGCAGTTCCAGCCCGGGGGGCTATGGCTACACCTTC
TRBD1 TRBJ2-7 TRBV5-1 NA CASSPQGQAFSYEQYF TGCGCCAGCAGTCCGCAAGGACAGGCGTTCTCCTACGAGCAGTACTTC
TRBD2 TRBJ2-1 TRBV4-1 NA CASSQGGVNEQFF TGCGCCAGCAGCCAGGGGGGGGTGAATGAGCAGTTCTTC
TRBD1 TRBJ1-5 TRBV19 NA CASRPIGQATDQPQHF TGTGCCAGTAGACCGATCGGACAGGCAACAGATCAGCCCCAGCATTTT
TRBD1 TRBJ1-6 TRBV18 NA CASSPGTGGSPLHF TGTGCCAGCTCACCCGGGACAGGGGGATCACCCCTCCACTTT
NA TRBJ1-5 TRBV2 NA CASSWRTSGNQPQHF TGTGCCAGCAGTTGGCGGACTAGCGGGAATCAGCCCCAGCATTTT
NA TRBJ2-2 TRBV6-5 NA CASRDRRGGIGELFF TGTGCCAGCAGGGACAGGAGGGGAGGAATCGGGGAGCTGTTTTTT
TRBD2 TRBJ2-5 TRBV4-3 once CASSRGTSGSLDVETQYF TGCGCCAGCAGCCGGGGGACTAGCGGTTCTCTGGATGTAGAGACCCAGTACTTC
TRBD2 TRBJ2-5 TRBV9 NA CASSDLGGGETQYF TGTGCCAGCAGCGACCTCGGGGGGGGAGAGACCCAGTACTTC
NA TRBJ1-1 TRBV30 NA CAWSRGQGYTEAFF TGTGCCTGGAGCAGAGGGCAGGGGTACACTGAAGCTTTCTTT